One sample yielded the 22 T cell receptor beta chains listed below, sequenced in a study of naive and memory T cell subsets. General study results and limits: Especially in CD8 cells, naive repertoires contained a few larger clonotypes, possibly CD45RA-re-expressing memory cells.

Their antigens remain unidentified. Two oligonucleotides, mixed equimolar, formed the beta constant-region primer covering TRBC1 and TRBC2. The ligated cDNA underwent four PCR rounds using SP2 and nested alpha and beta constant-region primers. MiXCR, run by TCRdb on the UMI-ligation and nested PCR reads, gives a single entry per CDR3 protein. The top ten clones hold 0.55% to 0.75% of a sample with under 150,000 distinct CDR3 sequences, more than 15% of them seen once. Sequencing was performed on naive CD8+ T cells from blood. The origin of the receptors is a human donor in good health.

This clonotype was seen a handful of times. The J gene is TRBJ2-2, the V gene TRBV4-3, with D tentatively TRBD2 (6 bases). V was clipped by 4 bases and J by 1 base, with 10 bases between them. Per germline, CDR1 LGHNA and CDR2 YSLEER. The CDR3 covers 15 residues. The CDR3 DNA reads as TGCGCCAGCAGCCTTGTAGCGGTGAACACCGGGGAGCTGTTTTTT. Protein: CASSLVAVNTGELFF.

This clonotype was seen more than once but under ten times. The chain joins TRBV6-5 to TRBJ1-4; D call uncertain. V lost 5 bases, J lost 8 bases, and 9 bases lay in between. Germline CDR1 and CDR2: MNHEY and SVGAGI. The CDR3 covers 12 residues. The CDR3 here is CASSGVGEKLFF. The DNA for the CDR3 is TGTGCCAGCAGTGGGGTCGGGGAAAAACTGTTTTTT.

V usage is TRBV6-5 and J usage is TRBJ1-2; D is unclear. CDR3 size: 13 residues. The V gene lost 5 bases and the J gene lost 2 bases, with 9 bases spanning the gap. Germline V CDR1 and CDR2: MNHEY, SVGAGI. Here the CDR3 reads CASSQQLNYGYTF. CDR3 DNA sequence: TGTGCCAGCAGTCAGCAGCTAAACTATGGCTACACCTTC.

The chain employs TRBV12-3 or TRBV12-4 and TRBJ2-1; 7 nucleotides agree with TRBD2. Trimming removed 3 bases from V and 8 bases from J; junction bases left unmatched: 4. CDR3 size: 13 residues. In DNA form, the CDR3 reads TGTGCCAGCAGTTTCACTAGCGAGCATGAGCAGTTCTTC. This encodes CASSFTSEHEQFF.

This clonotype showed up just a few times. The rearrangement uses TRBV7-9 and TRBJ1-1, with TRBD1 matching 10 bases. With 11 bases clipped from V and 3 bases from J, the junction kept 6 bases outside the gene matches. CDR1 SEHNR and CDR2 FQNEAQ come from the germline V gene (reference sequence). The CDR3 is 13 amino acids. CDR3 protein: CAGIGTGDTEAFF. Written as DNA, the CDR3 is TGTGCCGGTATCGGGACAGGGGACACTGAAGCTTTCTTT.

The chain recombines TRBV28 with TRBJ2-2; D ambiguous. Germline CDR1 reads MDHEN; CDR2 reads SYDVKM. The germline V and J ends were trimmed by 5 bases and 0 bases, with 13 bases remaining between them. This CDR3 is 16 amino acids long. For the CDR3, the DNA is TGTGCCAGCAGTCCTCTCCCAAGGGCGAACACCGGGGAGCTGTTTTTT. The encoded protein is CASSPLPRANTGELFF. Full variable domain (remainder filled in from reference TRBV28 and TRBJ2-2): DVKVTQSSRYLVKRTGEKVFLECVQDMDHENMFWYRQDPGLGLRLIYFSYDVKMKEKGDIPEGYSVSREKKERFSLILESASTNQTSMYLCASSPLPRANTGELFFGEGSRLTVL.

V usage is TRBV19 and J usage is TRBJ1-1; TRBD1 might be the D (5 bases). This CDR3 region has 11 residues. V was shortened by 10 bases and J by 6 bases, with 12 bases between the two germline ends. CDR1 and CDR2 from the germline V gene are LNHDA and SQIVND (reference sequence). In DNA, the CDR3 is TGTGCCACCGATACGGGGGCTGAAGCTTTCTTT. It yields the protein CATDTGAEAFF.

The chain couples TRBV28 to TRBJ2-2; D is unclear. CDR1 is MDHEN, CDR2 SYDVKM, per germline. The V and J ends lost 6 bases and 7 bases respectively, with 6 bases between them. The CDR3 extends over 11 amino acids. The CDR3 nucleotides are TGTGCCAGCAGGGACCTCGGGGAGCTGTTTTTT. Protein sequence: CASRDLGELFF. The whole variable domain, remainder taken from reference TRBV28 and TRBJ2-2, is DVKVTQSSRYLVKRTGEKVFLECVQDMDHENMFWYRQDPGLGLRLIYFSYDVKMKEKGDIPEGYSVSREKKERFSLILESASTNQTSMYLCASRDLGELFFGEGSRLTVL.

V is TRBV28 and J is TRBJ2-7; D gene unclear. V was shortened by 5 bases and J by 3 bases, with 8 bases between the two germline ends. The germline CDR1 and CDR2 sequences are MDHEN and SYDVKM. The CDR3 sequence is 12 residues long. The CDR3 DNA sequence: TGTGCCAGCAGTCCTATGGTCTACGAGCAGTACTTC. Amino acids: CASSPMVYEQYF.

The rearrangement uses TRBV29-1 and TRBJ1-1; perhaps TRBD1 as D (5 bases). The V end lost 0 bases, the J end lost 6 bases, and 11 bases lay between the germline ends. The CDR3 covers 13 residues. Germline values: CDR1 SQVTM, CDR2 ANQGSEA. CDR3 sequence reads: CSVEDLQGSEAFF. Written as DNA, the CDR3 is TGCAGCGTTGAAGATCTTCAGGGCTCTGAAGCTTTCTTT.

The table lists this clonotype with a few counts. The chain employs TRBV5-6 and TRBJ1-1; D perhaps matches TRBD1 (5 bases). V was cut by 0 bases and J by 1 base, with 7 bases left in between. The CDR3 spans 14 residues. Germline V gene data show CDR1 as SGHDT and CDR2 as YYEEEE. CDR3 residues: CASSLEGQNTEAFF. The CDR3 nucleotides read TGTGCCAGCAGCTTGGAGGGGCAGAACACTGAAGCTTTCTTT.

In its sample, this clonotype was seen a few times. The chain combines TRBV9 with TRBJ2-7; the D is unclear. The CDR3 spans 12 residues. The V gene's germline CDR1 is SGDLS and CDR2 YYNGEE. Deletions cut 4 bases from V and 6 bases from J, with 11 bases between. The CDR3 nucleotides read TGTGCCAGCAGCCCCACGGTCGGCGAGCAGTACTTC. Translating it yields CASSPTVGEQYF.

This chain connects TRBV10-2 to TRBJ2-7; D is undetermined. The V end lost 6 bases, the J end lost 0 bases, and 6 bases lay between the germline ends. Looked up from germline, CDR1 is WSHSY and CDR2 is SAAADI. CDR3 size: 12 residues. The CDR3 here is CASSMDSYEQYF. For the CDR3, the DNA is TGCGCCAGCAGCATGGACTCCTACGAGCAGTACTTC.

This clonotype turned up a few times. This rearrangement joins TRBV12-3 or TRBV12-4 to TRBJ2-1; 7 nucleotides align to TRBD2. The ends lost 10 bases at V and 0 bases at J; junction bases unmatched: 12. CDR3 length equals 16 residues. Here the CDR3 DNA reads TGTGCCACCGGGGGAAGCGGGGATAGCTCCTACAATGAGCAGTTCTTC. Its translation: CATGGSGDSSYNEQFF.

The CDR3 sequence: CASRPETPTGVGETQYF. DNA for the CDR3: TGTGCCAGCAGGCCCGAAACCCCAACAGGGGTCGGGGAGACCCAGTACTTC. The rearrangement links TRBV28 to TRBJ2-5, with 7 bases matching TRBD1. The V and J ends lost 6 bases and 5 bases, in that order; junction bases with no gene match: 18. The CDR3 length is 17 residues. Germline CDR1 is MDHEN and CDR2 is SYDVKM.

The genes are TRBV20-1 and TRBJ2-1; maybe TRBD2 (6 bases). This CDR3 contains 14 residues. Trimming cost V 5 bases and J 7 bases, with 18 bases left between them. The germline gives CDR1 DFQATT, CDR2 SNEGSKA (reference sequence). The CDR3 spells CSAFPPGERNEQFF. CDR3 nucleotides: TGCAGTGCTTTCCCCCCGGGAGAGCGGAATGAGCAGTTCTTC.

The CDR3 loop is CSARDRTSAQAHEQYF. The CDR3 DNA reads TGCAGTGCTAGAGACCGAACTAGCGCCCAGGCCCACGAGCAGTACTTC. V usage is TRBV20-1 and J usage is TRBJ2-7; TRBD2 matches at 7 bases. Germline-derived CDR1 and CDR2 are DFQATT and SNEGSKA (reference sequence). The CDR3 sequence is 16 residues long. V trimming: 0 bases; J trimming: 5 bases; junction bases outside the gene matches: 13.

This clonotype was detected only a few times. The rearrangement links TRBV29-1 to TRBJ2-1; D is perhaps TRBD1 or TRBD2 (6 bases each). The CDR3 contains 13 residues. CDR1 SQVTM and CDR2 ANQGSEA come from the germline V gene. V lost 7 bases and J lost 1, with 11 bases in between. The CDR3 region is CSAEGGSYNEQFF. The CDR3 nucleotides read TGCAGCGCTGAGGGGGGATCCTACAATGAGCAGTTCTTC.

The table lists this clonotype with a few counts. The V gene is TRBV10-3, the J gene TRBJ2-1; perhaps D is TRBD1 or TRBD2 (5 bases each). V was cut by 8 bases and J by 6 bases, with 11 bases left in between. Looked up from germline, CDR1 is ENHRY and CDR2 is SYGVKD. The CDR3 spans 12 residues. CDR3: CAILGTGNEQFF. As DNA, the CDR3 is TGTGCCATCTTAGGGACCGGCAATGAGCAGTTCTTC.

Written as DNA, the CDR3 is TGTGCCAGCAGCCCCCGGGGGGGGTACGGCAATGAGCAGTTCTTC. The encoded protein is CASSPRGGYGNEQFF. The genes are TRBV7-6 and TRBJ2-1; 8 bases are a match to TRBD2. The CDR3 is made up of 15 amino acids. Germline V gene sequence: CDR1 SGHVS, CDR2 FNYEAQ. Germline trimming cut 5 bases from V and 6 bases from J; bases unmatched to any gene: 9.

A few counts support this clonotype. V is TRBV12-3 or TRBV12-4 and J is TRBJ1-5; D perhaps matches TRBD1 (5 bases). CDR3 size: 14 residues. Trimming pared 3 bases from V and 10 bases from J, leaving 16 bases between. CDR3 sequence reads: CASSLTERISPQHF. CDR3 nucleotide sequence: TGTGCCAGCAGTTTGACAGAGAGAATCAGCCCCCAGCATTTT.

This clonotype has more than one count but fewer than ten. The gene calls are TRBV20-1 and TRBJ2-1; 10 positions match TRBD2. This CDR3 has 15 amino acids. The V segment lost 6 bases and the J segment 0 bases; nucleotides outside the gene matches: 5. Germline lookup yields CDR1 DFQATT and CDR2 SNEGSKA (reference sequence). CDR3 in DNA: TGCAGTGCGCAACTAGCGGGAACCTCCTACAATGAGCAGTTCTTC. It specifies CSAQLAGTSYNEQFF.